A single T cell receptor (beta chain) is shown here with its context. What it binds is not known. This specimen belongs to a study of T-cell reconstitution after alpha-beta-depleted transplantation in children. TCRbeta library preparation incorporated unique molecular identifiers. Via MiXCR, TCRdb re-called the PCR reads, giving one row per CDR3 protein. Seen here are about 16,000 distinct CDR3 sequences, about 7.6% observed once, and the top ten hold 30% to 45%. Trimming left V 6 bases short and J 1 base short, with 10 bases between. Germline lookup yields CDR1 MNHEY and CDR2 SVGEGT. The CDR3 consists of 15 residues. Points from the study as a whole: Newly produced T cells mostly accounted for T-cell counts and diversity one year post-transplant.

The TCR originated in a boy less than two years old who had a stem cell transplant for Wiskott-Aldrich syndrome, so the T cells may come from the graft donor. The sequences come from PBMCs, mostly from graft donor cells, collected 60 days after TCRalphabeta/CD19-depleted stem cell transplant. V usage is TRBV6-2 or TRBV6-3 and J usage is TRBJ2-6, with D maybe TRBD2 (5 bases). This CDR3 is CASSTPGSGANVLTF. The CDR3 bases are TGTGCCAGCAGCACACCGGGGTCTGGGGCCAACGTCCTGACTTTC.